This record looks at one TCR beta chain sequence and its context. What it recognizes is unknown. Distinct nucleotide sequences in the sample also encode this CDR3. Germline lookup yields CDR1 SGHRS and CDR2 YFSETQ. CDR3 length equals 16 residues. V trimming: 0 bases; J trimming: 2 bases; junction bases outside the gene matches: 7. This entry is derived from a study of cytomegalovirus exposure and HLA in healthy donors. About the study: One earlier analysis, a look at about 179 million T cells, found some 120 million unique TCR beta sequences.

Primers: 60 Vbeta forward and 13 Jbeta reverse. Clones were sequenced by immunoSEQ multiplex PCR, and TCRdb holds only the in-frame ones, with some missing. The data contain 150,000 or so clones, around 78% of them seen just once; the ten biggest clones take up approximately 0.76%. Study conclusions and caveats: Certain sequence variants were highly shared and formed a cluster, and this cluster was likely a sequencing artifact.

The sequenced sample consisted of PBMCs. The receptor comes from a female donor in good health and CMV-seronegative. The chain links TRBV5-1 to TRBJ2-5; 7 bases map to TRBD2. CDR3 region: CASSLGASGGQETQYF. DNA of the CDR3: TGCGCCAGCAGCTTGGGGGCTAGCGGCGGACAAGAGACCCAGTACTTC.